Each of the 19 T cell receptor beta chains below was sequenced from the same sample in a study of cytomegalovirus exposure and HLA in healthy donors. Both 60 Vbeta primers and 13 Jbeta primers went into the PCR. Profiled with immunoSEQ multiplex PCR; TCRdb holds only in-frame clones, not every one. Altogether roughly 120,000 clones are present, 75% to 90% being singletons, with the ten largest covering about 1.8%. Sequenced: PBMCs. The receptors derive from a man aged 35 to 55 in good health and CMV-seronegative.

V usage is TRBV19 and J usage is TRBJ2-1, with D maybe TRBD2 (6 bases). V gave up 10 bases and J gave up 4 bases, with 8 bases separating them. The CDR3 contains 11 residues. CDR1 and CDR2 from the germline V gene are LNHDA and SQIVND (reference sequence). DNA of the CDR3: TGTGCCACAGGGACTTACAATGAGCAGTTCTTC. It specifies CATGTYNEQFF.

The rearrangement uses TRBV6-1 and TRBJ1-1, with 9 bases that match TRBD1. There are 15 residues in the CDR3. The V gene end was trimmed by 3 bases and the J gene end by 5 bases; junction bases not matched to a gene: 7. Germline assignment: CDR1 MNHNS and CDR2 SASEGT. CDR3 coding DNA: TGTGCCAGCAGTGAGTCACAGGGGGCGAAGACTGAAGCTTTCTTT. The encoded protein is CASSESQGAKTEAFF.

The V gene is TRBV30, the J gene TRBJ2-7; 8 positions match TRBD2. Germline CDR1 and CDR2: GTSNPN and SVGIG (reference sequence). After removal of 2 bases from V and 3 bases from J, the junction contained 3 bases not matched to a gene. The CDR3 contains 13 residues. The CDR3 DNA sequence: TGTGCCTGGAGTTCAAGCGGGGGCTACGAGCAGTACTTC. The encoded protein is CAWSSSGGYEQYF.

As to this clone: A junction end diverges from the germline sequence, so it may reflect a read error. This rearrangement joins TRBV7-7 to TRBJ2-2; D ambiguous. The CDR3 contains 16 residues. From germline, CDR1 is SSHAT and CDR2 FNYEAQ (reference sequence). CDR3 DNA sequence: TGTGCTAGCAGCCCCATCACCGGGTCCAACACCGGGGAGCTGTTTTTT. Its translation: CASSPITGSNTGELFF.

V usage is TRBV11-2 and J usage is TRBJ2-3, with D perhaps matching TRBD2 (6 bases). From germline, CDR1 is SGHAT and CDR2 FQNNGV. The V gene lost 5 bases and the J gene lost 5 bases, with 8 bases spanning the gap. This CDR3 region has 12 residues. The CDR3 DNA reads TGTGCCAGCAGCCCGGGACTAGATACGCAGTATTTT. The encoded protein is CASSPGLDTQYF.

V and J are TRBV27 and TRBJ1-2; D is possibly TRBD1 (5 bases). Trimming cost V 4 bases and J 8 bases, with 17 bases left between them. Germline CDR1 MNHEY, CDR2 SMNVEV (reference sequence). The CDR3 consists of 14 residues. CDR3 sequence (DNA): TGTGCCAGCAGTTACCGGGAGGGGCGGGGGGGCTACACCTTC. This gives the protein CASSYREGRGGYTF.

This clone appeared once. The gene calls are TRBV28 and TRBJ2-3; unclear D gene. Germline loops: CDR1 MDHEN, CDR2 SYDVKM. The CDR3 contains 12 residues. Trimming removed 3 bases from V and 4 bases from J, with 5 bases in between. The CDR3 loop reads CASSFRPDTQYF. The DNA for the CDR3 is TGTGCCAGCAGTTTCAGGCCAGATACGCAGTATTTT.

V is TRBV11-2 and J is TRBJ2-5; D is unresolved. The J call could be wrong; TRBJ2-7 is a better fit for the DNA end. The germline CDR1 and CDR2 sequences are SGHAT and FQNNGV. The CDR3 sequence is 14 residues long. CDR3 nucleotide sequence: TGTGCCAGCAGCTTAGGGTACAGCTCCTACGAGCAGTACTTC. This translates into CASSLGYSSYEQYF.

The genes are TRBV27 and TRBJ1-1; TRBD1 matches at 7 bases. The V and J ends lost 6 bases and 4 bases, in that order; junction bases with no gene match: 2. This CDR3 spans 12 amino acids. Germline CDR1 and CDR2: MNHEY and SMNVEV (reference sequence). The CDR3 region has the DNA TGTGCCAGCAGGACAGGGAGCACTGAAGCTTTCTTT. This gives the protein CASRTGSTEAFF.

The chain uses TRBV11-3 and TRBJ2-1; the D gene is possibly TRBD1 (5 bases). Trimming stripped 4 bases from V and 9 bases from J, with 10 bases between. CDR1 and CDR2 (germline): SGHNT, YENEEA. The CDR3 is 12 residues long. The CDR3 DNA reads as TGTGCCAGCAGCTCCGACAGTGGTGAGCAGTTCTTC. Protein product: CASSSDSGEQFF. Using reference TRBV11-3 and TRBJ2-1 for the parts outside the CDR3, the full variable domain is EAGVVQSPRYKIIEKKQPVAFWCNPISGHNTLYWYLQNLGQGPELLIRYENEEAVDDSQLPKDRFSAERLKGVDSTLKIQPAELGDSAVYLCASSSDSGEQFFGPGTRLTVL.

This clone was seen a few times. V and J are TRBV20-1 and TRBJ2-3; no definite D call. The V and J ends lost 4 bases and 6 bases respectively, with 8 bases between them. This CDR3 has 11 residues. Germline CDR1 is DFQATT and CDR2 is SNEGSKA (reference sequence). In DNA, the CDR3 is TGCAGTGCTACCCGGTCGGATACGCAGTATTTT. The encoded protein is CSATRSDTQYF.

The V gene is TRBV7-2, the J gene TRBJ1-5, with D maybe TRBD1 (6 bases). Trimming pared 6 bases from V and 0 bases from J, leaving 6 bases between. The CDR3 spans 13 residues. Germline V gene sequence: CDR1 SGHTA, CDR2 FQGNSA. CDR3 amino acids: CASRQGSNQPQHF. CDR3 in DNA: TGTGCCAGCAGACAGGGTAGCAATCAGCCCCAGCATTTT.

J is TRBJ2-1 and V is TRBV27, with D unclear. Trimming pared 0 bases from V and 8 bases from J, leaving 11 bases between. Germline V CDR1 and CDR2: MNHEY, SMNVEV (reference sequence). The CDR3 has 14 amino acids. CDR3 nucleotides: TGTGCCAGCAGTTTATCGTTATTAGTACATGAGCAGTTCTTC. This codes for CASSLSLLVHEQFF.

CDR3 loop: CAITPREGQNNEQFF. The DNA of the CDR3 is TGTGCCATCACCCCCCGGGAGGGACAGAACAATGAGCAGTTCTTC. This chain connects TRBV10-3 to TRBJ2-1; maybe TRBD2 (8 bases). This CDR3 spans 15 amino acids. CDR1 ENHRY and CDR2 SYGVKD come from the germline V gene. Deletions cut 7 bases from V and 5 bases from J, with 18 bases between.

The J gene is TRBJ2-7, the V gene TRBV7-9; 13 bases map to TRBD2. The germline V gene has CDR1 SEHNR and CDR2 FQNEAQ (reference sequence). This CDR3 is built from 15 residues. Losses at the gene ends were 2 bases for V and 6 bases for J; bases not matched to a gene: 4. In DNA form, the CDR3 reads TGTGCCAGCAGCTTAAGGACTAGCGGGAGTGGCGAGCAGTACTTC. This translates into CASSLRTSGSGEQYF.

The J gene is TRBJ2-7, the V gene TRBV7-2; 7 nucleotides match TRBD1. J lost 4 bases, V lost 1 base, and 4 bases had no gene match. Germline V gives CDR1 SGHTA, CDR2 FQGNSA. The CDR3 spans 14 residues. CDR3 sequence reads: CASSLVAGGYEQYF. CDR3 bases: TGTGCCAGCAGCTTAGTCGCAGGGGGATACGAGCAGTACTTC.

The chain employs TRBV19 and TRBJ1-5; D unresolved. Germline CDR1 reads LNHDA; CDR2 reads SQIVND (reference sequence). CDR3 length: 12 residues. The ends were cut back, 1 base at V and 6 bases at J, with 4 bases in the middle. The CDR3 loop reads CASSIARQPQHF. The DNA for the CDR3 is TGTGCCAGTAGTATAGCGCGTCAGCCCCAGCATTTT.

The rearrangement joins TRBV14 to TRBJ2-2, with 8 bases fitting TRBD2. Germline V gene lookup returns CDR1 SGHDN and CDR2 FVKESK. Losses at the gene ends were 6 bases for V and 7 bases for J; bases not matched to a gene: 10. CDR3 length: 15 residues. The CDR3, as DNA: TGTGCCAGCAGTCCGGGACTAGGTGTTGGCGGGGAGCTGTTTTTT. It is translated as CASSPGLGVGGELFF.

The chain carries TRBV19 and TRBJ1-1; 7 positions agree with TRBD1. The CDR3 totals 13 residues. V was pared by 5 bases and J by 5 bases, with 5 bases of the junction left unmatched. From germline, CDR1 is LNHDA and CDR2 SQIVND (reference sequence). DNA of the CDR3: TGTGCCAGTAGTTTATACAGGGGTACTGAAGCTTTCTTT. As protein: CASSLYRGTEAFF.